This TCR beta chain was captured by sequencing in a study of technical replicates of blood from several donors. The junction had 9 bases not matched to a gene; V was cut back by 4 bases and J by 10 bases. Germline values: CDR1 KGHSH, CDR2 LQKENI. CDR3 length: 14 residues. The repertoire was sequenced with immunoSEQ multiplex PCR; TCRdb's copy has only in-frame clones and lacks some. The sample yields about 15,000 clones, around nine tenths seen once. The chain joins TRBV18 to TRBJ2-1, with TRBD2 matching 8 bases. This sequence originates from a human donor in good health. Input material: PBMCs. The CDR3 nucleotides are TGTGCCAGCTCACTTGATGGGACTAGAGGGGAGCAGTTCTTC. It encodes CASSLDGTRGEQFF.